This is a list of T cell receptor beta chains from one sample in a study of T cell responses to AZD1222 COVID-19 vaccine. Some clones are missing from TCRdb's copy, which holds only in-frame ones; the method was immunoSEQ multiplex PCR. The sample contains more than 100,000 clones, approximately 92% of which appear only once. Source: peripheral blood, taken 28 days after the second AZD1222 dose. The receptors were gathered from an adult who received the AZD1222 COVID-19 vaccine. Both conserved end residues are trimmed from each CDR3. Only part of the rows carry a size: once, few, many, or a class if the clone is expanded.

j_call v_call clone_size cdr3_aa
TRBJ1-2 TRBV7-9 once ASSSQGYGGYT
TRBJ2-3 TRBV27 . ASSLSGATFLQY
TRBJ1-1 TRBV7-3 once ASSSSGNTEAF
TRBJ1-4 TRBV5-6 . ASSPPVAPTNEKLF
TRBJ2-3 TRBV6-5 few ASRKQGAGNTQY
TRBJ1-6 TRBV9 . ASSVGGVLTLDSPLH
TRBJ1-4 TRBV28 . ASSLGRELF
TRBJ1-3 TRBV29-1 few SVEVSGNTIY
TRBJ1-4 TRBV10-1 . ASSEGGEKLF
TRBJ1-6 TRBV3-1/TRBV3-2 . ASSQGGQGHSPLH
TRBJ1-3 TRBV5-4 . ASSLRGLGNTIY
TRBJ2-1 TRBV6-5 . ASTQSNEQF
TRBJ2-3 TRBV5-1 once ASSLASEGPQY
TRBJ2-1 TRBV19 . ASSPTSGRAYEQF
TRBJ1-5 TRBV3-1/TRBV3-2 . ASSQDPWGYSNQPQH
TRBJ2-2 TRBV7-9 . ASSLGQNTGELF
TRBJ2-1 TRBV7-9 . ASSRTSASSYNEQF
TRBJ1-2 TRBV12-3/TRBV12-4 . ASSPTGNYGYT
TRBJ2-1 TRBV3-1/TRBV3-2 . ASSLDSLSYNEQF
TRBJ1-2 TRBV6-5 . ASRSQSAYGYT
TRBJ2-3 TRBV7-8 . ASSKDNSDTQY
TRBJ1-1 TRBV5-8 . ASAWGLNTEAF
TRBJ1-5 TRBV12-5 . ASGLVIGTVDSNQPQH
TRBJ2-1 TRBV7-3 . ASSLQAGGHGEQF
TRBJ1-2 TRBV30 . AWSVAGGDYGYT
TRBJ1-4 TRBV3-1/TRBV3-2 once ASSQANEKLF
TRBJ2-5 TRBV7-2 . ASSLVSGRETQY
TRBJ1-3 TRBV6-5 . ASRPTGNSGNTIY
TRBJ2-3 TRBV2 . ASTGLFITDTQY
TRBJ1-1 TRBV5-1 . ASSLVGMNTEAF
TRBJ1-2 TRBV18 . ASSPPPPSWGNYGYT
TRBJ1-2 TRBV29-1 once SVDLTGGYGYT
TRBJ1-5 TRBV3-1/TRBV3-2 . ASSQEDRRNQPQH
TRBJ1-1 TRBV7-9 . ASSLAAGTEAF
TRBJ2-7 TRBV10-2 . ASSDPDEQY